This TCR beta chain was sequenced for a study of OX40 agonist ivuxolimab in advanced cancers. Across the study: While on treatment, patients had intravenous ivuxolimab at 0.01 to 10 mg/kg every 2 weeks.

V was shortened by 4 bases and J by 0 bases, with 16 bases between the two germline ends. The V gene's germline CDR1 is SGDLS and CDR2 YYNGEE. There are 17 residues in the CDR3. Repertoires were generated with immunoSEQ multiplex PCR, while TCRdb's copy carries only in-frame clones and drops some. The sample consists of about 71,000 clones, just under 95% of them appearing once. Note on this clone: What it recognizes is unknown.

Study-level results: The study found among the lowest clonal expansion in partial responders at 0.1-3.0 mg/kg. Nonresponders included some who also had low normalized T-cell clonal expansion.

The gene calls are TRBV9 and TRBJ2-2; D gene unclear. The input for sequencing was CD4+ or CD8+ T cells sorted from blood, taken in a trial of the OX40 agonist ivuxolimab. The TCR was taken from an adult with an advanced solid tumor such as melanoma, head and neck, liver or kidney cancer. The CDR3 region is CASSPDNGPPNTGELFF. CDR3 in DNA: TGTGCCAGCAGCCCCGATAACGGGCCCCCGAACACCGGGGAGCTGTTTTTT.